The 22 T cell receptor beta chains presented below share a single source sample, sequenced in a study of long-term antiretroviral therapy in people with HIV (dated by TCRdb to between 2021 and 2022). The immunoSEQ hsTCRB v3.0 assay was used at survey level resolution for TRB variable region sequencing. Drawn from immuneACCESS, this table holds only the in-frame rearrangements with V and J called that TCRdb kept. Clones are partly lost; checked studies trace under half to an unresolved V gene and leave the rest unexplained. Present in this sample are fewer than 40,000 clones, roughly 78% of which were seen just once. The ten most abundant clones make up 4.5% to 6% of the sample. The specimen comprised unsorted PBMCs, sampled 3.4 years after starting antiretroviral therapy. The receptors here all came from a man aged 25-40 years with HIV.

V usage is TRBV28 and J usage is TRBJ1-5, with no clear D. With 1 base removed from V and 6 bases from J, the gap between germline ends came to 4 bases. The CDR3 is 12 residues long. Germline assignment: CDR1 MDHEN and CDR2 SYDVKM. CDR3 residues: CASSLLGQPQHF. CDR3 DNA sequence: TGTGCCAGCAGTTTATTGGGTCAGCCCCAGCATTTT.

This chain uses TRBV5-4 with TRBJ2-3, with 7 bases lining up with TRBD2. The length of the CDR3 is 14 residues. Trimming cost V 5 bases and J 5 bases; bases outside gene matches: 8. CDR1 is SGHNT, CDR2 YYREEE, per germline (reference sequence). CDR3 region: CASSWGGRKDTQYF. The DNA of the CDR3 is TGTGCCAGCAGTTGGGGCGGGAGAAAAGATACGCAGTATTTT. The variable domain in full, completed from reference TRBV5-4 and TRBJ2-3, reads ETGVTQSPTHLIKTRGQQVTLRCSSQSGHNTVSWYQQALGQGPQFIFQYYREEENGRGNFPPRFSGLQFPNYSSELNVNALELDDSALYLCASSWGGRKDTQYFGPGTRLTVL.

The chain recombines TRBV18 with TRBJ2-7; a weak D match, TRBD2 (6 bases). The V end lost 2 bases, the J end lost 0 bases, and 20 bases lay between the germline ends. The germline V gene has CDR1 KGHSH and CDR2 LQKENI. CDR3 size: 18 residues. The chain's CDR3 is CASSPTGGVAGSSYEQYF. The CDR3 DNA sequence: TGTGCCAGCTCACCAACAGGAGGAGTGGCGGGGAGCTCCTACGAGCAGTACTTC.

The chain links TRBV14 to TRBJ1-1; TRBD1 matches at 9 bases. Trimming took 2 bases from V and 8 from J; bases not matched to a gene: 12. The V gene's germline CDR1 is SGHDN and CDR2 FVKESK. The CDR3 is 16 amino acids. CDR3 amino acids: CASSQNRDREGEEAFF. The CDR3 nucleotides read TGTGCCAGCAGCCAAAACCGGGACAGGGAGGGTGAAGAAGCTTTCTTT.

This sequence joins TRBV5-4 and TRBJ2-5; D might be TRBD2 (6 bases). In germline, CDR1 is SGHNT, CDR2 YYREEE (reference sequence). Trimming took off 4 bases at V and 1 base at J, with 11 bases between the two ends. The CDR3 totals 14 residues. CDR3 in amino acids: CASSGGTFQETQYF. The CDR3, as DNA: TGTGCCAGCAGCGGGGGGACCTTCCAAGAGACCCAGTACTTC. The complete variable domain, with remaining parts taken from reference TRBV5-4 and TRBJ2-5, reads ETGVTQSPTHLIKTRGQQVTLRCSSQSGHNTVSWYQQALGQGPQFIFQYYREEENGRGNFPPRFSGLQFPNYSSELNVNALELDDSALYLCASSGGTFQETQYFGPGTRLLVL.

This chain joins TRBV15 and TRBJ1-1, with D uncertain. The CDR3 contains 15 residues. Germline-derived CDR1 and CDR2 are LNHNV and YYDKDF (reference sequence). V was clipped by 3 bases and J by 0 bases, with 11 bases between them. CDR3 loop: CATSSKRSLNTEAFF. The CDR3 DNA sequence: TGTGCCACCAGCAGTAAACGGAGCTTGAACACTGAAGCTTTCTTT.

This rearrangement joins TRBV4-2 to TRBJ2-7; 8 nucleotides align to TRBD2. From germline, CDR1 is LGHNA and CDR2 YNFKEQ. CDR3 length: 16 amino acids. The trim removed 2 bases at V and 0 bases at J, leaving 6 bases unmatched. CDR3 sequence (DNA): TGTGCCAGCAGCCAATTTGGCGGGAGGAGCTCCTACGAGCAGTACTTC. It is translated as CASSQFGGRSSYEQYF.

The rearrangement links TRBV5-1 to TRBJ1-3; no reliable D call. V was pared by 0 bases and J by 0 bases, with 4 bases between. The germline V gene has CDR1 SGHRS and CDR2 YFSETQ. There are 14 residues in the CDR3. The CDR3 region is CASSLDNSGNTIYF. CDR3 sequence (DNA): TGCGCCAGCAGCTTGGACAACTCTGGAAACACCATATATTTT.

This clone showed up just a few times. V is TRBV5-1 and J is TRBJ1-3; 10 bases line up with TRBD1. The CDR3 is 18 amino acids. Germline loops: CDR1 SGHRS, CDR2 YFSETQ. V was clipped by 4 bases and J by 2 bases; unmatched bases: 12. CDR3 sequence: CASSTGPLGQGTGNTIYF. The DNA of the CDR3 is TGCGCCAGCAGCACGGGACCCCTGGGACAGGGGACTGGAAACACCATATATTTT.

The chain joins TRBV28 to TRBJ2-7, with D possibly being TRBD1 (6 bases). Germline V lookup: CDR1 MDHEN, CDR2 SYDVKM. This CDR3 is 16 amino acids long. Trimming left V 5 bases short and J 0 bases short, with 17 bases between. DNA for the CDR3: TGTGCCAGCAGTATCACAGGGATTACTAGCTCCTACGAGCAGTACTTC. Translating gives CASSITGITSSYEQYF.

CDR3 nucleotides: TGTGCCAGCAGTGAAAGCAGGATTCGAGGCGAGCAGTACTTC. It specifies CASSESRIRGEQYF. The rearrangement uses TRBV27 and TRBJ2-7, with D hard to call. Germline V gives CDR1 MNHEY, CDR2 SMNVEV (reference sequence). V gave up 5 bases and J gave up 6 bases, with 17 bases separating them. This CDR3 spans 14 amino acids.

The gene calls are TRBV28 and TRBJ1-5; TRBD1 aligns across 7 bases. Germline V gives CDR1 MDHEN, CDR2 SYDVKM. The CDR3 length is 15 residues. J lost 4 bases, V lost 6 bases, and 9 bases had no gene match. The CDR3 reads CASRTDRVGNQPQHF. The CDR3 region has the DNA TGTGCCAGCAGGACCGACAGGGTAGGAAATCAGCCCCAGCATTTT.

This clone has just one count. The V gene is TRBV29-1, the J gene TRBJ2-7; unclear D gene. The germline V and J ends were trimmed by 4 bases and 1 base, with 2 bases remaining between them. This CDR3 spans 10 amino acids. The germline V gene has CDR1 SQVTM and CDR2 ANQGSEA. CDR3 in amino acids: CSVGSYEQYF. For the CDR3, the DNA is TGCAGCGTTGGTTCCTACGAGCAGTACTTC.

V and J are TRBV9 and TRBJ2-1; 12 bases agree with TRBD2. The V segment lost 3 bases and the J segment 4 bases; nucleotides outside the gene matches: 2. The V gene's germline CDR1 is SGDLS and CDR2 YYNGEE. CDR3 size: 15 residues. In nucleotides, the CDR3 is TGTGCCAGCAGCGACGGACTAGCGGGATACAATGAGCAGTTCTTC. Its translation is CASSDGLAGYNEQFF.

V and J are TRBV5-6 and TRBJ2-7; TRBD1 matches 9 bases. The germline gives CDR1 SGHDT, CDR2 YYEEEE. V dropped 4 bases and J dropped 0; count of bases not matched to a gene: 5. The CDR3 covers 15 residues. CDR3 DNA: TGTGCCAGCAGCGAAGGGACAGGGAGCTCCTACGAGCAGTACTTC. It yields the protein CASSEGTGSSYEQYF. The full variable domain, rest sourced from reference TRBV5-6 and TRBJ2-7, is DAGVTQSPTHLIKTRGQQVTLRCSPKSGHDTVSWYQQALGQGPQFIFQYYEEEERQRGNFPDRFSGHQFPNYSSELNVNALLLGDSALYLCASSEGTGSSYEQYFGPGTRLTVT.

V usage is TRBV2 and J usage is TRBJ2-5; TRBD2 aligns across 9 bases. Losses at the gene ends were 6 bases for V and 4 bases for J; bases not matched to a gene: 0. Germline V gives CDR1 SNHLY, CDR2 FYNNEI. The CDR3 has 12 amino acids. CDR3 protein: CASRLAGETQYF. CDR3 DNA sequence: TGTGCCAGCAGACTAGCGGGAGAGACCCAGTACTTC.

This chain connects TRBV2 to TRBJ2-1; D unresolved. V was trimmed by 7 bases and J by 0 bases, leaving 13 bases between them. The CDR3 consists of 15 residues. CDR1 and CDR2 from the germline V gene are SNHLY and FYNNEI. The CDR3 nucleotides read TGTGCCAGCATTGGTCGAAGGAGCTCCTACAATGAGCAGTTCTTC. Its protein is CASIGRRSSYNEQFF.

The chain uses TRBV5-1 and TRBJ2-5; weak D call: TRBD2 (5 bases). Germline CDR1 SGHRS, CDR2 YFSETQ. This CDR3 comprises 13 residues. The germline V and J ends were trimmed by 0 bases and 5 bases, with 8 bases remaining between them. CDR3 residues: CASSLARGETQYF. The DNA of the CDR3 is TGCGCCAGCAGCTTGGCTAGAGGGGAGACCCAGTACTTC.

The rearrangement uses TRBV28 and TRBJ1-1, with D unclear. Deletions cut 8 bases from V and 7 bases from J, with 23 bases between. The CDR3 is 15 amino acids. The germline V gene has CDR1 MDHEN and CDR2 SYDVKM. The CDR3 sequence is CASHRIVGKPGEAFF. The CDR3 coding sequence is TGTGCCAGCCATCGCATTGTCGGCAAACCGGGTGAAGCTTTCTTT.

V is TRBV30 and J is TRBJ1-2; D perhaps matches TRBD1 (6 bases). CDR3 length: 13 residues. The V end lost 0 bases, the J end lost 7 bases, and 12 bases lay between the germline ends. Germline CDR1 reads GTSNPN; CDR2 reads SVGIG (reference sequence). The CDR3 DNA follows: TGTGCCTGGAGTGTAAGGCAGGGGAGTGGCTACACCTTC. Amino acids: CAWSVRQGSGYTF.

This clone was observed once. CDR3 DNA sequence: TGTGCCAGCAGCTTAGCGCGGAGGGGGGAGACCCAGTACTTC. Translation gives CASSLARRGETQYF. V is TRBV7-6 and J is TRBJ2-5, with D perhaps assigned TRBD1 or TRBD2 (6 bases each). The germline V gene has CDR1 SGHVS and CDR2 FNYEAQ. The V end lost 0 bases, the J end lost 5 bases, and 10 bases lay between the germline ends. This CDR3 has 14 amino acids.

The chain couples TRBV6-1 to TRBJ2-2; 9 bases agree with TRBD1. V gave up 1 base and J gave up 7 bases; unmatched junction bases: 7. CDR1 and CDR2 (germline): MNHNS, SASEGT. The CDR3 loop spans 16 amino acids. The chain's CDR3 is CASSEVLQGADGELFF. The CDR3 DNA reads TGTGCCAGCAGTGAAGTGTTACAGGGGGCTGACGGGGAGCTGTTTTTT.